This T cell receptor (beta chain) was observed in a study of patients and donors after allogeneic stem cell transplantation. This clonotype was seen a few times. TCRdb recomputed calls from the RT-PCR reads with MiXCR, one row per CDR3 protein. The sample carries a few hundred thousand distinct CDR3 sequences, 38% recorded once. Germline values: CDR1 WNHNN, CDR2 SYGVQD (reference sequence). The CDR3 length is 13 residues. V shed 6 bases and J 8 bases; nucleotides not matched to a gene: 7. Sequencing was performed on blood, either unsorted or a sorted T cell fraction (not recorded which). The clonotype was recovered from a human donor who was either an allogeneic HSCT recipient or a stem cell or donor lymphocyte infusion donor (not recorded which). It is not recorded whose cells these are; they may come from a transplant donor. The chain recombines TRBV10-1 with TRBJ2-1; 7 nucleotides agree with TRBD2. In DNA form, the CDR3 reads TGCGCCAGCAGAAGGGAGGGTGGGGATGAGCAGTTCTTC. Protein: CASRREGGDEQFF.